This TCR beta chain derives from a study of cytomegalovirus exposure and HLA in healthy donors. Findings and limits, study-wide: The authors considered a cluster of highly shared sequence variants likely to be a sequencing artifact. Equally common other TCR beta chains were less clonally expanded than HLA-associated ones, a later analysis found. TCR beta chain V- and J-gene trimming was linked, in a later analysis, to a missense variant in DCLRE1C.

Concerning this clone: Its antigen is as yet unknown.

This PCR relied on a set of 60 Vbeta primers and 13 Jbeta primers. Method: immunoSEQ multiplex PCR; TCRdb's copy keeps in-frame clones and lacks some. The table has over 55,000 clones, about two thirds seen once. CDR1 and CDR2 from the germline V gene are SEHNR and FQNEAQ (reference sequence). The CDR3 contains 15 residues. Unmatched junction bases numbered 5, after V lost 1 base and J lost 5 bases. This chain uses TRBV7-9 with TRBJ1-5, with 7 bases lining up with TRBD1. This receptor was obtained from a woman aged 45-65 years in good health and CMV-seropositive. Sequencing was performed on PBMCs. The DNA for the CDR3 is TGTGCCAGCAGCTTAGGACAGGGAGGCGATCAGCCCCAGCATTTT. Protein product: CASSLGQGGDQPQHF.